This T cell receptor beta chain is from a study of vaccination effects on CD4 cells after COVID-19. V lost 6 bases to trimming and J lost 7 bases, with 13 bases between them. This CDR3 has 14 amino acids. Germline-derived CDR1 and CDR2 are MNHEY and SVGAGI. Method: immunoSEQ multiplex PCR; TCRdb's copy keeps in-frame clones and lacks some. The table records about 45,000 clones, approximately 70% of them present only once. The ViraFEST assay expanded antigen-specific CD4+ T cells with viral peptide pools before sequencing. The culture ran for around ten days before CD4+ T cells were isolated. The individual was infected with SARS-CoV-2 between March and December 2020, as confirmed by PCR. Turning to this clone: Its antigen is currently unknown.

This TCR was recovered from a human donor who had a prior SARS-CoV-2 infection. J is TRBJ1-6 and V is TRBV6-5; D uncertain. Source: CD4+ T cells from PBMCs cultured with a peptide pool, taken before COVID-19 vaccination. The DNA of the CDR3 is TGTGCCAGCAGGCCCGACGGCTCAAATTCACCCCTCCACTTT. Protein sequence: CASRPDGSNSPLHF.